Below, 30 T cell receptor beta chains from the same sample are listed, as sequenced in a study of shared clonotypes between healthy human individuals. Assay: immunoSEQ multiplex PCR; the TCRdb copy retains only in-frame clones and omits some. In the table there are fewer than 1.4 million clones, about four fifths of which are singletons. Material for sequencing was memory CD4+ T cells from PBMCs. Specified subset: CD45RA-negative fraction. These receptors were obtained from a man between 18 and 35 years old in good health. Some clones in this sample may be carry-over from other donors' samples.

The chain joins TRBV12-5 to TRBJ2-1; 11 bases are shared with TRBD2. The CDR3 sequence is 15 residues long. V lost 6 bases to trimming and J lost 6 bases; unmatched junction nucleotides: 7. Germline CDR1 reads LGHNT; CDR2 reads FRNRAP. Here the CDR3 reads CASGSGTSGINEQFF. As DNA, the CDR3 is TGTGCTAGTGGCTCCGGGACTAGCGGAATCAATGAGCAGTTCTTC.

About this clone itself: The sample contains more than one DNA sequence encoding this CDR3. CDR3 loop: CASSLGATEAFF. The CDR3 DNA sequence: TGCGCCAGCAGCCTGGGGGCCACTGAAGCTTTCTTT. V is TRBV5-1 and J is TRBJ1-1; D might be TRBD1 (6 bases). Per the germline V gene, CDR1 is SGHRS and CDR2 is YFSETQ. This CDR3 has 12 residues. Between the trimmed V and J ends, which lost 4 bases and 4 bases, there was a span of 8 bases.

V is TRBV7-3 and J is TRBJ2-7, with 10 bases lining up with TRBD1. V was clipped by 4 bases and J by 9 bases; unmatched bases: 9. CDR1 and CDR2 (germline): SGHTA, FQGTGA. The CDR3 has 14 residues. CDR3 sequence: CASSSGGQGSRQYF. In nucleotides, the CDR3 is TGTGCCAGCAGCTCCGGGGGACAGGGGTCGCGGCAGTACTTC.

This rearrangement joins TRBV4-1 to TRBJ2-5, with TRBD2 as a possible D gene (5 bases). CDR1 MGHRA and CDR2 YSYEKL come from the germline V gene. This CDR3 spans 15 amino acids. V lost 3 bases to trimming and J lost 3 bases, with 14 bases between them. CDR3 amino acids: CASSHLSDRKETQYF. In DNA form, the CDR3 reads TGCGCCAGCAGCCACCTTAGCGATCGGAAAGAGACCCAGTACTTC.

The chain carries TRBV4-1 and TRBJ2-7; TRBD1 is a possible D gene (6 bases). The ends were cut back, 4 bases at V and 5 bases at J, with 12 bases in the middle. Germline CDR1 is MGHRA and CDR2 is YSYEKL. The CDR3 length is 13 residues. CDR3 sequence: CASSRDIGNEQYF. In nucleotides, the CDR3 is TGCGCCAGCAGCCGGGACATCGGGAACGAGCAGTACTTC.

This clone was detected a few times. This sample includes further DNA sequences coding for the same CDR3. This chain links TRBV5-1 with TRBJ2-5, with D uncertain. The ends were cut back, 1 base at V and 5 bases at J, with 3 bases in the middle. CDR1 and CDR2 (germline): SGHRS, YFSETQ. The CDR3 totals 11 residues. The CDR3 reads CASSLTETQYF. CDR3 sequence (DNA): TGCGCCAGCAGCTTGACGGAGACCCAGTACTTC.

A remark on this clone: This sample includes further DNA sequences coding for the same CDR3. The chain recombines TRBV28 with TRBJ1-5, with D possibly being TRBD1 (5 bases). There are 12 residues in the CDR3. Germline V CDR1 and CDR2: MDHEN, SYDVKM. V dropped 2 bases and J dropped 7 bases, with 6 bases sitting between them. The CDR3 reads CASSLPGQPQHF. In DNA form, the CDR3 reads TGTGCCAGCAGTTTACCAGGGCAGCCCCAGCATTTT.

The gene calls are TRBV30 and TRBJ2-6; the D is unclear. CDR3 length: 14 amino acids. Germline values: CDR1 GTSNPN, CDR2 SVGIG (reference sequence). Between the trimmed V and J ends, which lost 2 bases and 1 base, there was a span of 6 bases. CDR3 protein: CAWSMGSGANVLTF. Written as DNA, the CDR3 is TGTGCCTGGAGTATGGGGTCTGGGGCCAACGTCCTGACTTTC.

The chain uses TRBV28 and TRBJ1-6; a possible D gene is TRBD1 (5 bases). The ends were cut back, 2 bases at V and 9 bases at J, with 11 bases in the middle. CDR1 MDHEN and CDR2 SYDVKM come from the germline V gene. The CDR3 spans 14 residues. CDR3 nucleotides: TGTGCCAGCAGTTTACCTTTCCAGGGTTCACCCCTCCACTTT. Its translation: CASSLPFQGSPLHF.

The V call is TRBV6-5, the J call TRBJ2-1; a weak D match, TRBD1 (6 bases). CDR1 and CDR2 from the germline V gene are MNHEY and SVGAGI. V lost 6 bases to trimming and J lost 5 bases, with 17 bases between them. The CDR3 contains 15 residues. The CDR3 DNA sequence: TGTGCCAGCAGCCCGACAGGTCTTACCCACAATGAGCAGTTCTTC. Amino acids: CASSPTGLTHNEQFF.

The rearrangement uses TRBV20-1 and TRBJ2-1, with 8 bases fitting TRBD2. The CDR3 length is 11 residues. CDR1 is DFQATT and CDR2 is SNEGSKA in the germline V gene (reference sequence). Trimming removed 6 bases from V and 13 bases from J; junction bases left unmatched: 8. This CDR3 is CSATEREYQFF. CDR3 coding DNA: TGCAGTGCCACCGAGCGGGAGTACCAGTTCTTC.

The gene calls are TRBV30 and TRBJ1-6; D may be TRBD1 (6 bases). This CDR3 is 15 amino acids long. Trimming left V 1 base short and J 8 bases short, with 15 bases between. Germline V lookup: CDR1 GTSNPN, CDR2 SVGIG (reference sequence). CDR3 protein: CAWSEPQGSYSPLHF. DNA of the CDR3: TGTGCCTGGAGTGAACCGCAGGGGTCCTATTCACCCCTCCACTTT.

Of note for this clone: The sample has other DNA sequences that encode this CDR3 too. This chain joins TRBV18 and TRBJ1-1; TRBD1 is a possible D gene (5 bases). This CDR3 contains 13 residues. Trimming stripped 0 bases from V and 6 bases from J, with 8 bases between. The germline CDR1 and CDR2 sequences are KGHSH and LQKENI. CDR3: CASSPPGRAEAFF. CDR3 DNA sequence: TGTGCCAGCTCACCACCGGGCAGGGCTGAAGCTTTCTTT.

CDR3 region: CASIPGGSGLRNEKLFF. Written as DNA, the CDR3 is TGTGCCAGTATCCCCGGTGGCTCCGGGCTTCGTAATGAAAAACTGTTTTTT. This chain connects TRBV19 to TRBJ1-4; D is unresolved. Germline CDR1 and CDR2: LNHDA and SQIVND (reference sequence). This CDR3 comprises 17 residues. Trimming left V 7 bases short and J 4 bases short, with 22 bases between.

The chain uses TRBV6-5 and TRBJ1-5; TRBD1 agrees at 8 bases. The V segment lost 6 bases and the J segment 6 bases; nucleotides outside the gene matches: 10. Germline CDR1 reads MNHEY; CDR2 reads SVGAGI. The CDR3 runs 15 residues. CDR3 DNA: TGTGCCAGCAGAGGCGGACAGGGTGAGCGTCAGCCCCAGCATTTT. Translated: CASRGGQGERQPQHF.

This sequence joins TRBV7-8 and TRBJ1-6, with D perhaps matching TRBD1 (6 bases). This CDR3 spans 14 amino acids. V was pared by 3 bases and J by 8 bases, with 11 bases between. The germline V gene encodes CDR1 SGHVS and CDR2 FQNEAQ. Here the CDR3 DNA reads TGTGCCAGCAGCTTGGGGGGCTCGGATTCACCCCTCCACTTT. This translates into CASSLGGSDSPLHF.

The rearrangement uses TRBV5-6 and TRBJ1-2, with TRBD1 matching 9 bases. With 0 bases clipped from V and 4 bases from J, the junction kept 4 bases outside the gene matches. The CDR3 consists of 15 residues. Germline CDR1 and CDR2: SGHDT and YYEEEE. The CDR3 DNA reads TGTGCCAGCAGCTTGGGTGGACAGGGGATCTATGGCTACACCTTC. Protein: CASSLGGQGIYGYTF.

This clone was observed a single time. The chain combines TRBV28 with TRBJ2-7; possibly TRBD1 or TRBD2 for D (5 bases each). Germline-derived CDR1 and CDR2 are MDHEN and SYDVKM. V dropped 5 bases and J dropped 7 bases, with 18 bases sitting between them. The CDR3 spans 14 residues. The CDR3 reads CASSQSGLGAEQYF. Written as DNA, the CDR3 is TGTGCCAGCAGTCAGTCAGGTCTCGGGGCGGAGCAGTACTTC.

This chain connects TRBV28 to TRBJ2-7; 9 nucleotides align to TRBD2. Germline trimming cut 6 bases from V and 3 bases from J; bases unmatched to any gene: 18. The CDR3 loop spans 18 amino acids. Germline V gene lookup returns CDR1 MDHEN and CDR2 SYDVKM. CDR3 in DNA: TGTGCCAGCAGCGACCTGAGCGGGAGGACACAAAGTCTCTACGAGCAGTACTTC. Translation gives CASSDLSGRTQSLYEQYF.

The DNA for the CDR3 is TGTGCCAGCAGCTTGCCCGGAAATCAATTGGGCGAGCAGTACTTC. It is translated as CASSLPGNQLGEQYF. This chain uses TRBV7-9 with TRBJ2-5; D unresolved. The tail of the sequence fits TRBJ2-7 better, so the J call may be wrong. Germline V gene lookup returns CDR1 SEHNR and CDR2 FQNEAQ (reference sequence). The CDR3 has 15 amino acids.

This chain uses TRBV18 with TRBJ2-3; D may be TRBD1 (6 bases). Deletions cut 3 bases from V and 6 bases from J, with 10 bases between. CDR3 length: 13 residues. CDR1 and CDR2 (germline): KGHSH, LQKENI. The CDR3 region is CASSPNRADTQYF. CDR3 sequence (DNA): TGTGCCAGCTCACCCAACAGGGCCGATACGCAGTATTTT.

Notes on this clone: Other DNA sequences from this sample encode an identical CDR3 as well. The rearrangement links TRBV27 to TRBJ2-5; no reliable D call. The V gene lost 0 bases and the J gene lost 2 bases, with 7 bases spanning the gap. The germline gives CDR1 MNHEY, CDR2 SMNVEV (reference sequence). The CDR3 runs to 14 residues. CDR3 amino acids: CASSLSGRQETQYF. CDR3 sequence (DNA): TGTGCCAGCAGTTTATCGGGCAGGCAAGAGACCCAGTACTTC.

The chain has TRBV10-1 and TRBJ2-2; TRBD1 might be the D (5 bases). V was shortened by 2 bases and J by 5 bases, with 9 bases between the two germline ends. Germline assignment: CDR1 WNHNN and CDR2 SYGVQD (reference sequence). The CDR3 is 14 residues long. As DNA, the CDR3 is TGCGCCAGCAGTGAGGACAGACGAACCGGGGAGCTGTTTTTT. This codes for CASSEDRRTGELFF.

As DNA, the CDR3 is TGTGCCAGCAGCTTTACTAGCGGGGGCTACAATGAGCAGTTCTTC. The encoded protein is CASSFTSGGYNEQFF. The chain uses TRBV7-3 and TRBJ2-1, with 11 bases aligning to TRBD2. Germline assignment: CDR1 SGHTA and CDR2 FQGTGA. With V trimmed by 3 bases and J by 3 bases, 1 base remained unmatched. This CDR3 comprises 15 residues.

The V gene is TRBV19, the J gene TRBJ2-2, with 9 bases matching TRBD2. After removal of 10 bases from V and 5 bases from J, the junction contained 14 bases not matched to a gene. The CDR3 spans 16 residues. Germline V gene lookup returns CDR1 LNHDA and CDR2 SQIVND (reference sequence). CDR3 in amino acids: CATKNFGGRGTGELFF. CDR3 DNA sequence: TGTGCCACCAAAAACTTTGGCGGGAGGGGTACCGGGGAGCTGTTTTTT.

The CDR3 sequence is CASSESGGDNYGYTF. CDR3 sequence (DNA): TGCGCCAGCAGTGAGTCCGGGGGGGATAACTATGGCTACACCTTC. V usage is TRBV10-2 and J usage is TRBJ1-2, with D possibly TRBD1 on 5 matching bases. The CDR3 spans 15 residues. V gave up 0 bases and J gave up 1 base, with 9 bases separating them. CDR1 and CDR2 from the germline V gene are WSHSY and SAAADI.

Of note for this clone: It differs at one base from a far larger clone, so likely a read error. Other DNA sequences of this sample code for an identical CDR3. The genes are TRBV5-1 and TRBJ2-3; 8 positions agree with TRBD1. The trim removed 4 bases at V and 1 base at J, leaving 2 bases unmatched. Germline CDR1 and CDR2: SGHRS and YFSETQ. The CDR3 sequence is 14 residues long. CDR3 coding DNA: TGCGCCAGCAGCCCGGGACAGGGCACAGATACGCAGTATTTT. Residues: CASSPGQGTDTQYF.

V is TRBV7-2 and J is TRBJ1-2, with 11 positions matching TRBD1. The CDR3 is made up of 15 amino acids. V lost 5 bases, J lost 2 bases, and 4 bases stayed unmatched. Germline V gene data show CDR1 as SGHTA and CDR2 as FQGNSA. The CDR3 loop is CASSPGQGANYGYTF. The CDR3, as DNA: TGTGCCAGCAGCCCAGGACAGGGGGCCAACTATGGCTACACCTTC.

V and J are TRBV28 and TRBJ2-1, with D maybe TRBD2 (5 bases). CDR1 and CDR2 (germline): MDHEN, SYDVKM. The V end lost 6 bases, the J end lost 7 bases, and 16 bases lay between the germline ends. The length of the CDR3 is 14 residues. The CDR3 loop reads CASRSGVGFNEQFF. The CDR3 DNA sequence: TGTGCCAGCAGAAGCGGTGTGGGATTTAATGAGCAGTTCTTC.

V and J are TRBV5-1 and TRBJ2-1, with D tentatively TRBD2 (6 bases). Germline CDR1 and CDR2: SGHRS and YFSETQ. Between the trimmed V and J ends, which lost 1 base and 6 bases, there was a span of 11 bases. The CDR3 sequence is 14 residues long. The CDR3 DNA sequence: TGCGCCAGCAGCTTGCGGGAGAGCAGCAATGAGCAGTTCTTC. It translates to CASSLRESSNEQFF.